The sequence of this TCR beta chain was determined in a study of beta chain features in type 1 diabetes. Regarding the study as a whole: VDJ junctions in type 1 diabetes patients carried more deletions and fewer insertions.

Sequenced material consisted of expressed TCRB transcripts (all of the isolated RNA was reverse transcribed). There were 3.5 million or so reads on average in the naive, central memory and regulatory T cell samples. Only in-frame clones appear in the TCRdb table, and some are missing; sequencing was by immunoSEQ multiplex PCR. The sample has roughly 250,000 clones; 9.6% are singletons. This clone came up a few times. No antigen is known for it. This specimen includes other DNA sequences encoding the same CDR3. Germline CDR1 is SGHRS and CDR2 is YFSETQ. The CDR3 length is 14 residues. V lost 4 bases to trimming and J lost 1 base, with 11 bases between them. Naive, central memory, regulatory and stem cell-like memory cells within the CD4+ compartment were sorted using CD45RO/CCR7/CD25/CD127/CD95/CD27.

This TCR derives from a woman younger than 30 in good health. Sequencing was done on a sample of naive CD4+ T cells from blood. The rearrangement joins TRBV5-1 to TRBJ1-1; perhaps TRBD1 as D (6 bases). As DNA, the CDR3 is TGCGCCAGCAGCCTAGGACAGCAGAACACTGAAGCTTTCTTT. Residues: CASSLGQQNTEAFF.